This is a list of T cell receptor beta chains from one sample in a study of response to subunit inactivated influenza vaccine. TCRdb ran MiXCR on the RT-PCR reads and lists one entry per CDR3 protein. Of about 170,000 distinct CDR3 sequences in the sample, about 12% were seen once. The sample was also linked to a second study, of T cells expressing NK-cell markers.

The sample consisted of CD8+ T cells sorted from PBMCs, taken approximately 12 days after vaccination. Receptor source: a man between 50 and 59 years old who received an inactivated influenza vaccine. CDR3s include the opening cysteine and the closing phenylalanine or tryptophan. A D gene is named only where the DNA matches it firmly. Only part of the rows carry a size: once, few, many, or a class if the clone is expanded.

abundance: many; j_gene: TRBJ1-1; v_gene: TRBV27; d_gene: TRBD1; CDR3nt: TGTGCCAGCAGTCCCCCGCGTCCGGGACAGGGGCGGAACACTGAAGCTTTCTTT; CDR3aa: CASSPPRPGQGRNTEAFF
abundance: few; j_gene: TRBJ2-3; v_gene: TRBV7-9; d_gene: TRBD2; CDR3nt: TGTGCCAGCAGTCCGCCGGGACTAGCGGGAGATGATACGCAGTATTTT; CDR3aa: CASSPPGLAGDDTQYF
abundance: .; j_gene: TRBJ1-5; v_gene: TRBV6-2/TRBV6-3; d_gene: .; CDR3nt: TGTGCCAGCAGCACAGGGCCCCGAAGCAATCAGCCCCAGCATTTT; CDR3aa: CASSTGPRSNQPQHF
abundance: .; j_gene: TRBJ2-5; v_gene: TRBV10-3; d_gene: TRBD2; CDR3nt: TGTGCCATCAGTGAAACTAGCGGGCACCAAGAGACCCAGTACTTC; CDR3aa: CAISETSGHQETQYF
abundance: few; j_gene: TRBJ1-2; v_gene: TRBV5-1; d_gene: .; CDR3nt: TGCGCCAGCAGCATTACGACGAACTCGGGCTATGGCTACACCTTC; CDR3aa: CASSITTNSGYGYTF
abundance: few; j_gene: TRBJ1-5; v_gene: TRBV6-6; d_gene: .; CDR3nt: TGTGCCAGCAGTTACTCGAGGGGGTGGCCCCAGCATTTT; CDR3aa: CASSYSRGWPQHF
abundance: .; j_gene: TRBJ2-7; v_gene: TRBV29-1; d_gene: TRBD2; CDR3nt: TGCAGCGTTGAAATGGTCGGGGGGGGGGACTCCTACGAGCAGTACTTC; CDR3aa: CSVEMVGGGDSYEQYF
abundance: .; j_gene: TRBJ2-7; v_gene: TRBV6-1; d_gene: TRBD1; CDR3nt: TGTGCCAGCAGTGTTGGACAGGCCTACGAGCAGTACTTC; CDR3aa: CASSVGQAYEQYF
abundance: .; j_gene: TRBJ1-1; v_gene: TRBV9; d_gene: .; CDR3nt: TGTGCCAGCAGCCCAGAGGTCAACACTGAAGCTTTCTTT; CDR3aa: CASSPEVNTEAFF
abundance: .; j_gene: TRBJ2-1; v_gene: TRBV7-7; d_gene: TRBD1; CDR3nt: TGTGCCAGCAGCTTAGTTCCCGGGACAGGGGTGAATGAGCAGTTCTTC; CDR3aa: CASSLVPGTGVNEQFF
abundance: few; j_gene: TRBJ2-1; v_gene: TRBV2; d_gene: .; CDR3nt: TGTGCCAGGTCGGGCCTAGTCTACAATGAGCAGTTCTTC; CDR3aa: CARSGLVYNEQFF
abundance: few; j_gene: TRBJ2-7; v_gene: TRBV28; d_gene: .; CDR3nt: TGTGCCAGCAGCCTACTCCCGATGGATTCCTACGAGCAGTACTTC; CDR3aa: CASSLLPMDSYEQYF
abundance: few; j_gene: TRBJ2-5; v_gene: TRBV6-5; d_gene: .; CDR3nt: TGTGCCAGCAGTACTACGGAAGAGACCCAGTACTTC; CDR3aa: CASSTTEETQYF
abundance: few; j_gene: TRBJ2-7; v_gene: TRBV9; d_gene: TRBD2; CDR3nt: TGTGCCAGCAGCGTAGGGGTGAGCGGGGGGACCTACGAGCAGTACTTC; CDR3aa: CASSVGVSGGTYEQYF
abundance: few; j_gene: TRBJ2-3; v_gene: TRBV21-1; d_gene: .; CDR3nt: TGTGCCAGCAGCAAGGATGGGGTTCCCACAGATACGCAGTATTTT; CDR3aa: CASSKDGVPTDTQYF
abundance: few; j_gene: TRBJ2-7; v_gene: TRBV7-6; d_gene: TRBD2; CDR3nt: TGTGCCAGCAGCTTAAATTCGGGGACTAGCGACCATTCCTACGAGCAGTACTTC; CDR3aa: CASSLNSGTSDHSYEQYF
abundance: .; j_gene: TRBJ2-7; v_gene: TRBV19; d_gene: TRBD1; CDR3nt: TGTGCCAGTAGTAGACAGGGGGTCTACGAGCAGTACTTC; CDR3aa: CASSRQGVYEQYF
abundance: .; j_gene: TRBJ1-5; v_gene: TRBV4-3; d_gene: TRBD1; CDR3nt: TGCGCCAGCAGCCAAGATCATGGGACAGGGGTGAATCAGCCCCAGCATTTT; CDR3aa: CASSQDHGTGVNQPQHF
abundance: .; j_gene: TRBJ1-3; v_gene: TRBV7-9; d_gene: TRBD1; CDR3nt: TGTGCCAGCAGCGATAAGGGACAGCCAAGAAACACCATATATTTT; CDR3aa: CASSDKGQPRNTIYF
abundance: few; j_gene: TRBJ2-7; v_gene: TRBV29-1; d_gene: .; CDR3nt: TGCAGCGTTTTGGGGGACGGGCCCTACGAGCAGTACTTC; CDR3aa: CSVLGDGPYEQYF
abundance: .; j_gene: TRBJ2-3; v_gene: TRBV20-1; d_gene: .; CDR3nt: TGCAGTGCTAGAGATCACGGGGCTACAGATACGCAGTATTTT; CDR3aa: CSARDHGATDTQYF
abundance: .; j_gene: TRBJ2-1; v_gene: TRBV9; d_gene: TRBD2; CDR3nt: TGTGCCAGCAGCGTCTCCGGGACTAGAACCAATGAGCAGTTCTTC; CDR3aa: CASSVSGTRTNEQFF
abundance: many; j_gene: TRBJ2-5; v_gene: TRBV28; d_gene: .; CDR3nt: TGTGCCAGCACGTCCGGTTTTCCCCCCCGGGAGACCCAGTACTTC; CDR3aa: CASTSGFPPRETQYF
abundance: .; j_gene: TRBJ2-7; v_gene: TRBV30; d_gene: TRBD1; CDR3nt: TGTGCCTGGAGTGTAGGGACAGGGGGGTACGAGCAGTACTTC; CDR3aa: CAWSVGTGGYEQYF